These 18 T cell receptor beta chains came from one sample sequenced in a study of patients and donors after allogeneic stem cell transplantation. From the RT-PCR reads, TCRdb called clonotypes with MiXCR, one entry per CDR3 protein. Of 390,000 or so distinct CDR3 sequences in the sample, roughly 17% were seen once. What was sequenced was blood, either unsorted or a sorted T cell fraction (not recorded which). The source is a human donor who was either an allogeneic HSCT recipient or a stem cell or donor lymphocyte infusion donor (not recorded which). It is not recorded whose cells these are; they may come from a transplant donor.

This clonotype was counted between two and nine times. V and J are TRBV11-1 and TRBJ1-4; the D gene is possibly TRBD1 (6 bases). The V end was cut by 4 bases, the J end by 3 bases, with 21 bases between. CDR3 length: 18 residues. From germline, CDR1 is SGHAT and CDR2 FQDESV (reference sequence). CDR3 in amino acids: CASSSITVGAGANEKLFF. The CDR3, as DNA: TGTGCCAGCAGCTCGATTACAGTGGGGGCGGGAGCTAATGAAAAACTGTTTTTT. Variable domain in full (rest from reference TRBV11-1 and TRBJ1-4): EAEVAQSPRYKITEKSQAVAFWCDPISGHATLYWYRQILGQGPELLVQFQDESVVDDSQLPKDRFSAERLKGVDSTLKIQPAELGDSAMYLCASSSITVGAGANEKLFFGSGTQLSVL.

This clonotype was seen a few times. This chain uses TRBV7-9 with TRBJ2-7, with D hard to call. This CDR3 region has 16 residues. Germline CDR1 reads SEHNR; CDR2 reads FQNEAQ (reference sequence). The V end lost 6 bases, the J end lost 2 bases, and 20 bases lay between the germline ends. In DNA form, the CDR3 reads TGTGCCAGCAGTTTTTATTCGGGCGGAAACCCCTACGAGCAGTACTTC. It yields the protein CASSFYSGGNPYEQYF. Using reference TRBV7-9 and TRBJ2-7 for the parts outside the CDR3, the full variable domain is DTGVSQNPRHKITKRGQNVTFRCDPISEHNRLYWYRQTLGQGPEFLTYFQNEAQLEKSRLLSDRFSAERPKGSFSTLEIQRTEQGDSAMYLCASSFYSGGNPYEQYFGPGTRLTVT.

There are a few counts of this clonotype. The gene calls are TRBV11-3 and TRBJ1-1; D not resolved. The CDR3 has 14 residues. Germline CDR1 reads SGHNT; CDR2 reads YENEEA. The ends were cut back, 3 bases at V and 0 bases at J, with 8 bases in the middle. The chain's CDR3 is CASSLKGVNTEAFF. The CDR3 nucleotides are TGTGCCAGCAGCTTGAAGGGAGTGAACACTGAAGCTTTCTTT. The variable domain in full, completed from reference TRBV11-3 and TRBJ1-1, reads EAGVVQSPRYKIIEKKQPVAFWCNPISGHNTLYWYLQNLGQGPELLIRYENEEAVDDSQLPKDRFSAERLKGVDSTLKIQPAELGDSAVYLCASSLKGVNTEAFFGQGTRLTVV.

In its sample, this clonotype was seen a few times. This sequence joins TRBV19 and TRBJ1-2; a possible D gene is TRBD1 (5 bases). Trimming took 1 base from V and 6 from J, leaving 15 bases between them. Germline V gene lookup returns CDR1 LNHDA and CDR2 SQIVND (reference sequence). The CDR3 length is 15 residues. CDR3 sequence: CASSIVLRGGNGYTF. CDR3 in DNA: TGTGCCAGTAGTATAGTTTTGAGGGGCGGGAATGGCTACACCTTC.

This clonotype has a handful of counts. The chain has TRBV5-1 and TRBJ2-7; D is uncertain. Germline V CDR1 and CDR2: SGHRS, YFSETQ. The germline V and J ends were trimmed by 2 bases and 0 bases, with 9 bases remaining between them. The CDR3 covers 14 residues. In DNA form, the CDR3 reads TGCGCCAGCAGCTTCGTGGACGCCTCCTACGAGCAGTACTTC. Amino acid sequence: CASSFVDASYEQYF. The whole variable domain, filled in from reference TRBV5-1 and TRBJ2-7, reads KAGVTQTPRYLIKTRGQQVTLSCSPISGHRSVSWYQQTPGQGLQFLFEYFSETQRNKGNFPGRFSGRQFSNSRSEMNVSTLELGDSALYLCASSFVDASYEQYFGPGTRLTVT.

The J gene is TRBJ2-1, the V gene TRBV24-1; 10 nucleotides match TRBD2. Looked up from germline, CDR1 is KGHDR and CDR2 is SFDVKD. The CDR3 has 19 amino acids. After removal of 3 bases from V and 7 bases from J, the junction contained 17 bases not matched to a gene. Written as DNA, the CDR3 is TGTGCCACCAGTGATCCAAGGGGTCTAGCGGGAGCGATTTGGAATGAGCAGTTCTTC. This encodes CATSDPRGLAGAIWNEQFF.

The chain couples TRBV12-3 or TRBV12-4 to TRBJ2-7; D ambiguous. The CDR3 is 14 amino acids. V was pared by 3 bases and J by 6 bases, with 15 bases between. The CDR3 nucleotides are TGTGCCAGCAGTTTTCGGGCTTTGAGTGGCGAGCAGTACTTC. Encoded protein: CASSFRALSGEQYF.

CDR3 loop: CASSRVGLFRIPSGANVLTF. DNA of the CDR3: TGTGCCAGCAGCCGGGTGGGGTTATTTCGAATCCCCTCTGGGGCCAACGTCCTGACTTTC. J is TRBJ2-6 and V is TRBV3-1, with D unresolved. Germline V lookup: CDR1 LGHDT, CDR2 YNNKEL (reference sequence). CDR3 length: 20 amino acids. Trimming took off 4 bases at V and 0 bases at J, with 22 bases between the two ends.

This clonotype was counted a few times. The chain carries TRBV5-1 and TRBJ1-2; D perhaps matches TRBD1 (5 bases). The length of the CDR3 is 15 residues. V lost 2 bases and J 3 bases, leaving 14 bases between the germline ends. Germline V gene data show CDR1 as SGHRS and CDR2 as YFSETQ. CDR3 nucleotides: TGCGCCAGCAGCTTTTCAGGGCGGCTCGACTATGGCTACACCTTC. Translation: CASSFSGRLDYGYTF.

This clonotype was counted only a few times. V gene TRBV2 combines with J gene TRBJ1-3; D is perhaps TRBD1 (6 bases). CDR3 size: 15 residues. From germline, CDR1 is SNHLY and CDR2 FYNNEI. Trimming removed 5 bases from V and 3 bases from J, with 14 bases in between. In DNA form, the CDR3 reads TGTGCCAGCAGTCTAAGGGGGTCTGATGGAAACACCATATATTTT. Translating it yields CASSLRGSDGNTIYF.

The rearrangement links TRBV25-1 to TRBJ1-4; the D gene is possibly TRBD1 (5 bases). CDR1 and CDR2 (germline): MGHDK, SYGVNS. V was shortened by 7 bases and J by 7 bases, with 13 bases between the two germline ends. The CDR3 is made up of 13 amino acids. The CDR3 region is CASTRDRREKLFF. DNA of the CDR3: TGTGCCAGCACCCGGGACCGTCGTGAAAAACTGTTTTTT.

This clonotype was counted between two and nine times. This chain connects TRBV11-1 to TRBJ1-2, with TRBD1 matching 8 bases. Germline V gene data show CDR1 as SGHAT and CDR2 as FQDESV (reference sequence). The CDR3 length is 19 residues. V gave up 2 bases and J gave up 4 bases; unmatched junction bases: 18. The CDR3, as DNA: TGTGCCAGCAGCTTACCTCAAGGCATCGGACAGGGCAGAGGCTATGGCTACACCTTC. As protein: CASSLPQGIGQGRGYGYTF.

Only a few counts were recorded for this clonotype. The genes are TRBV4-2 and TRBJ1-5; D is ambiguous. Germline V gene sequence: CDR1 LGHNA, CDR2 YNFKEQ. Trimming took 0 bases from V and 1 from J, leaving 7 bases between them. This CDR3 is 15 amino acids long. The CDR3 here is CASSQDLQSNQPQHF. The CDR3, as DNA: TGTGCCAGCAGCCAAGATTTGCAGAGCAATCAGCCCCAGCATTTT.

This clonotype was observed a handful of times. The chain recombines TRBV25-1 with TRBJ1-3; TRBD1 might be the D (5 bases). This CDR3 comprises 16 residues. The V gene lost 7 bases and the J gene lost 4 bases, with 20 bases spanning the gap. CDR1 and CDR2 (germline): MGHDK, SYGVNS. The CDR3 protein is CASNTRPGCSGNTIYF. The CDR3 nucleotides read TGTGCCAGCAACACCCGTCCAGGGTGTTCAGGAAACACCATATATTTT. The variable domain in full, completed from reference TRBV25-1 and TRBJ1-3, reads EADIYQTPRYLVIGTGKKITLECSQTMGHDKMYWYQQDPGMELHLIHYSYGVNSTEKGDLSSESTVSRIRTEHFPLTLESARPSHTSQYLCASNTRPGCSGNTIYFGEGSWLTVV.

The table lists this clonotype with a few counts. The chain combines TRBV28 with TRBJ2-2, with 7 bases identical to TRBD2. The CDR3 loop spans 15 amino acids. V shed 5 bases, J shed 4 bases, and the junction held 7 bases outside the gene matches. Germline V gene sequence: CDR1 MDHEN, CDR2 SYDVKM. The CDR3 is CASSPGGKGTGELFF. The CDR3 nucleotides are TGTGCCAGCAGTCCGGGGGGTAAAGGCACCGGGGAGCTGTTTTTT.

The rearrangement links TRBV30 to TRBJ2-7, with a weak D call TRBD1 (6 bases). The CDR3 is made up of 15 amino acids. From germline, CDR1 is GTSNPN and CDR2 SVGIG (reference sequence). The V and J ends lost 4 bases and 4 bases respectively, with 20 bases between them. CDR3 in DNA: TGTGCCTGGAATAAGGACCTGGGGGCTTTTTACGAGCAGTACTTC. Encoded protein: CAWNKDLGAFYEQYF.

This clonotype was seen a few times. The genes are TRBV4-1 and TRBJ2-1; a weak D match, TRBD2 (5 bases). The CDR3 covers 15 residues. Trimming cost V 6 bases and J 0 bases, with 12 bases left between them. The germline V gene has CDR1 MGHRA and CDR2 YSYEKL. The CDR3 is CASSYSVYSYNEQFF. The CDR3 coding sequence is TGCGCCAGCAGTTATAGCGTTTACTCCTACAATGAGCAGTTCTTC.

This clonotype has only a few counts. This sequence joins TRBV28 and TRBJ2-2; D gene unclear. The CDR3 loop spans 12 amino acids. V was trimmed by 7 bases and J by 0 bases, leaving 3 bases between them. CDR1 is MDHEN and CDR2 is SYDVKM in the germline V gene. The CDR3 sequence: CASKPNTGELFF. In DNA, the CDR3 is TGTGCCAGCAAGCCGAACACCGGGGAGCTGTTTTTT.